The clone carrying this TCR beta chain has only a few counts. Per the original data handling: Estimated nucleated cell counts came from reference gene primer amplification. Some clones are missing from TCRdb's copy, which holds only in-frame ones; the method was immunoSEQ multiplex PCR. Clonal size and the V and J genes are those of that table, whereas D and trimming came from the DNA. This sample has about 130,000 clones, with approximately 85% found just once. This sample is drawn from a study of blood T cell repertoires in COVID-19. Seattle patients were enrolled while actively infected and followed longitudinally. V was pared by 10 bases and J by 9 bases, with 9 bases of the junction left unmatched. CDR1 ENHRY and CDR2 SYGVKD come from the germline V gene. The CDR3 contains 13 residues.

The sequenced sample was peripheral blood. This receptor was identified in a man aged 30 to 39 with COVID-19, enrolled during active disease. This chain connects TRBV10-3 to TRBJ2-1; 10 bases line up with TRBD2. The CDR3 DNA sequence: TGTGCCAGCACAGCGGGGGGGCCGGGTGAGCAGTTCTTC. Residues: CASTAGGPGEQFF.